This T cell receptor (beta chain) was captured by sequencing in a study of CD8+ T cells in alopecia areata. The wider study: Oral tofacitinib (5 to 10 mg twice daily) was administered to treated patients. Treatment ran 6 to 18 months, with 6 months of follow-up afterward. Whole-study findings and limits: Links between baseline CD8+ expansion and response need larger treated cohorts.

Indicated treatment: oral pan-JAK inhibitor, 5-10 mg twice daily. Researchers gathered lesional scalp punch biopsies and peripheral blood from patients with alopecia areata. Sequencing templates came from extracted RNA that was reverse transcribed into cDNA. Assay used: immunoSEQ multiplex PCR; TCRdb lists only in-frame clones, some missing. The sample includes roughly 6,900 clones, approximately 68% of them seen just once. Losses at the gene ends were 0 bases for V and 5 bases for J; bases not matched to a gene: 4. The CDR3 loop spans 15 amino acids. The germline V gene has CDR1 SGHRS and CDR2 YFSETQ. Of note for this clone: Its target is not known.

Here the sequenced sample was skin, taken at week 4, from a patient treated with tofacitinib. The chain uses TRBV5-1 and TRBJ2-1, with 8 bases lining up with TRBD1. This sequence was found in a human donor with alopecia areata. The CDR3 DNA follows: TGCGCCAGCAGCTTGGTACTGACAGGGGACAATGAGCAGTTCTTC. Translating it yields CASSLVLTGDNEQFF.